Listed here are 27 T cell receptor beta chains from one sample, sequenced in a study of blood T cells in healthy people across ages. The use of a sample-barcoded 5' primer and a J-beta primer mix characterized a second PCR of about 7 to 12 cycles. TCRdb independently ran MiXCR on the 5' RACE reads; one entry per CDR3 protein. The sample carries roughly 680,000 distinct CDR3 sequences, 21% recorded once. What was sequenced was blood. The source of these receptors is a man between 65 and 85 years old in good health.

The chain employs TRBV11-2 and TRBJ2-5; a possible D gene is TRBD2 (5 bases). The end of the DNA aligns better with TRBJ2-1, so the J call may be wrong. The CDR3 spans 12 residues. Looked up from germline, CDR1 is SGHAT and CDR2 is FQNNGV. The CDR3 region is CASTAGPNEQFF. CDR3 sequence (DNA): TGTGCCAGCACCGCGGGCCCTAATGAGCAGTTCTTC.

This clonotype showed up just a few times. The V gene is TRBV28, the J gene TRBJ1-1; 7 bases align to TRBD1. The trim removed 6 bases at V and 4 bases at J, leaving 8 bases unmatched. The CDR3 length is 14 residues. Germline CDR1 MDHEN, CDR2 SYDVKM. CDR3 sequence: CASSYDRAGTEAFF. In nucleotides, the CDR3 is TGTGCCAGCAGCTATGACAGGGCCGGCACTGAAGCTTTCTTT.

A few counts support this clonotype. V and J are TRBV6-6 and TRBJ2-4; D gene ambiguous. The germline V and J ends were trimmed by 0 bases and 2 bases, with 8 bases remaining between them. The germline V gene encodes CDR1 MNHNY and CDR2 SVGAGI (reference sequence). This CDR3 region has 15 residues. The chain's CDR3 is CASSYSGTTKNIQYF. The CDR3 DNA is TGTGCCAGCAGTTACTCGGGTACCACCAAAAACATTCAGTACTTC.

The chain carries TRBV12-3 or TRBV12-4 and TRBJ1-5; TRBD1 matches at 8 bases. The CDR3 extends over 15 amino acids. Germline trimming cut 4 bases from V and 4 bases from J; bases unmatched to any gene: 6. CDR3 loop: CASSSRTGRNQPQHF. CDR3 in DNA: TGTGCCAGCAGTTCCCGGACAGGGCGAAATCAGCCCCAGCATTTT.

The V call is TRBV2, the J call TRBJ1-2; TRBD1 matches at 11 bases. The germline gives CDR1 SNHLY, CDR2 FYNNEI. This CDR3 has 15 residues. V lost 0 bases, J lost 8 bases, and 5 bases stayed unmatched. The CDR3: CASSEAAGQGVGYTF. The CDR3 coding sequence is TGTGCCAGCAGTGAAGCGGCGGGACAGGGGGTAGGCTACACCTTC.

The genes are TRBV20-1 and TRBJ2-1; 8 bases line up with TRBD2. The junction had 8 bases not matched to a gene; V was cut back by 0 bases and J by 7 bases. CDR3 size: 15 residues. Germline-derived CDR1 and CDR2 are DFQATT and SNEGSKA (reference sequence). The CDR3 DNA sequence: TGCAGTGCTAGAGACCCCACGGGAGGGCCAAATGAGCAGTTCTTC. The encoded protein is CSARDPTGGPNEQFF.

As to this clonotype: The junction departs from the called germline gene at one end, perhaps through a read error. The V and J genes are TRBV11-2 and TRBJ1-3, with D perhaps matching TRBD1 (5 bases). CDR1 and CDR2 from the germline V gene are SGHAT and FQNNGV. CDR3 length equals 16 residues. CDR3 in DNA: TGTGCCAGCAGTTTAGTTGCCCAGGGTCCCGGAAACACCATATATTTT. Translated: CASSLVAQGPGNTIYF.

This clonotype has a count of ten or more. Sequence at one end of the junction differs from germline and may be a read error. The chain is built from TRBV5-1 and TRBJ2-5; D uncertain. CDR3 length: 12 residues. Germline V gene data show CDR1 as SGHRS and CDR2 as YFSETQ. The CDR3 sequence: CASSSTQETQYF. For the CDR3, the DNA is TGTGCCAGCAGCTCTACTCAAGAGACCCAGTACTTC. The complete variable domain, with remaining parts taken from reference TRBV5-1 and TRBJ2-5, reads KAGVTQTPRYLIKTRGQQVTLSCSPISGHRSVSWYQQTPGQGLQFLFEYFSETQRNKGNFPGRFSGRQFSNSRSEMNVSTLELGDSALYLCASSSTQETQYFGPGTRLLVL.

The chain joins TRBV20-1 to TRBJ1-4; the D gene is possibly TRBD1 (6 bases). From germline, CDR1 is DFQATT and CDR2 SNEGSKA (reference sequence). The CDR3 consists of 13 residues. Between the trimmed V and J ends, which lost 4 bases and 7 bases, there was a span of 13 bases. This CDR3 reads CSAISGALEKLFF. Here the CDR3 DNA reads TGCAGTGCTATCTCGGGGGCACTTGAAAAACTGTTTTTT.

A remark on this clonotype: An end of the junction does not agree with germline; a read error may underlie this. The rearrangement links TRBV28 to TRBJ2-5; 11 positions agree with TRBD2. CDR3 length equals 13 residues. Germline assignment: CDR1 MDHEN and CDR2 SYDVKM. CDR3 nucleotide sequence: TGTGCCAGCAGGCCGGGACTAGCGGAGATCCAGTACTTC. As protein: CASRPGLAEIQYF.

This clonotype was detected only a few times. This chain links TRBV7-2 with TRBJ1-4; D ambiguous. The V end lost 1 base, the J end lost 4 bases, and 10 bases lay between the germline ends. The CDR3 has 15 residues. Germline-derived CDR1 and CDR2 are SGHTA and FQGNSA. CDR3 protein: CASSLGGSFNEKLFF. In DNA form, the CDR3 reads TGTGCCAGCAGCTTAGGAGGGTCTTTTAATGAAAAACTGTTTTTT.

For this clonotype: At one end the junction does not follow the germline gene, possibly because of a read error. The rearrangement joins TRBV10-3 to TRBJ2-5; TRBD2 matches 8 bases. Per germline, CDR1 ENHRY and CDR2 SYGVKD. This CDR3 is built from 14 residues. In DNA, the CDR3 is TGTGCCATCAGGGAAGGTAGCGGGGTGGAGACCCTGTACTTC. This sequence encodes CAIREGSGVETLYF.

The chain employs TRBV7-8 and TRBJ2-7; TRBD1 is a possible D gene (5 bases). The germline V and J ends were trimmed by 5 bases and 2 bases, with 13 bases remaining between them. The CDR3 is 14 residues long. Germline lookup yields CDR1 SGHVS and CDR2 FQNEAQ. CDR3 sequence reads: CASSAREGAYEQYF. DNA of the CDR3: TGTGCCAGCAGCGCTAGGGAAGGGGCCTACGAGCAGTACTTC. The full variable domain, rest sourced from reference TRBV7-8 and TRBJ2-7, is GAGVSQSPRYKVAKRGQDVALRCDPISGHVSLFWYQQALGQGPEFLTYFQNEAQLDKSGLPSDRFFAERPEGSVSTLKIQRTQQEDSAVYLCASSAREGAYEQYFGPGTRLTVT.

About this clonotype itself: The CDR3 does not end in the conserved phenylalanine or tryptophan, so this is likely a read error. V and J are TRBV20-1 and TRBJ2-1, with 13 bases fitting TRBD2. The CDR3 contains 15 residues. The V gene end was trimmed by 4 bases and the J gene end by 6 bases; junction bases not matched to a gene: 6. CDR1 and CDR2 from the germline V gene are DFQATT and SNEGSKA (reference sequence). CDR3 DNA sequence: TGCAGTGCTAAGACTAGCGGGAGGTTTGTCAATGAGCAGTTCCTC. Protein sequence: CSAKTSGRFVNEQFL.

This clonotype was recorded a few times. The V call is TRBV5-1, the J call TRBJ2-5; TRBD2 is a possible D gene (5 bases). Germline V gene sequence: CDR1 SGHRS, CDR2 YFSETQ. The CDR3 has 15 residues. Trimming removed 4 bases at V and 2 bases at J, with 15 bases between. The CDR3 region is CASSNGKWTQETQYF. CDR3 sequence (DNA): TGCGCCAGCAGCAACGGAAAGTGGACTCAAGAGACCCAGTACTTC.

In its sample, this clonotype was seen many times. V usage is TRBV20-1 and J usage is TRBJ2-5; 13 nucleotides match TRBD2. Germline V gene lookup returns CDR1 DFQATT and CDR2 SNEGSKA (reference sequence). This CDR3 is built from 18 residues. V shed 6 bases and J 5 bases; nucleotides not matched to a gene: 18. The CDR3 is CSARLAGGAKYQGETQYF. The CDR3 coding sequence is TGCAGTGCGAGACTAGCGGGAGGAGCAAAATATCAAGGGGAGACCCAGTACTTC.

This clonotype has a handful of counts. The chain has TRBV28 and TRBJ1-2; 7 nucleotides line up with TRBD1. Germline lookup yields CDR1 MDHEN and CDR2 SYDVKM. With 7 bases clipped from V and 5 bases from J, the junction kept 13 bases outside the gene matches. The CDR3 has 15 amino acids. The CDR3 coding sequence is TGTGCCAGCACCCCGCAGCCACAGGGGAGGTATGGCTACACCTTC. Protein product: CASTPQPQGRYGYTF.

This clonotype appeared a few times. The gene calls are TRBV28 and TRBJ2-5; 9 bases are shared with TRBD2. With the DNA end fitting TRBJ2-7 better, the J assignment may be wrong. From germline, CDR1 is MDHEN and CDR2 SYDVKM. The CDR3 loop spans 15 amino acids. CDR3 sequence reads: CASSSGSGSLYEQYF. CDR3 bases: TGTGCCAGCAGCTCTGGTAGCGGGAGCTTGTACGAGCAGTACTTC.

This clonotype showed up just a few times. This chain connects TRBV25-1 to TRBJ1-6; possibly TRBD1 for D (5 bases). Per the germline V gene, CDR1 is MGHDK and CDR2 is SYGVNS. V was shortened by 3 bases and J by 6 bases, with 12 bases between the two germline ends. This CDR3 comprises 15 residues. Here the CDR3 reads CASSDIGGSNSPLHF. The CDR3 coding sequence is TGTGCCAGCAGTGACATCGGGGGGTCTAATTCACCCCTCCACTTT.

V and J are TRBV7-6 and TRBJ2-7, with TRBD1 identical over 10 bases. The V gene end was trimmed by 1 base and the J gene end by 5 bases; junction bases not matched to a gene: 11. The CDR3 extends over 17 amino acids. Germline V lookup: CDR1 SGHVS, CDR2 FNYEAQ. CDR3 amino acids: CASSLGVVGQGYDEQYF. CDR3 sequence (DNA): TGTGCCAGCAGCTTAGGGGTTGTGGGACAGGGGTATGACGAGCAGTACTTC.

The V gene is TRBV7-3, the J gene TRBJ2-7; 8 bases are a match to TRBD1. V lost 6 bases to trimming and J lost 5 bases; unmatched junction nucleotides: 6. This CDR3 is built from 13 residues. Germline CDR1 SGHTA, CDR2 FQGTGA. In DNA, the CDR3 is TGTGCCAGCAGTGGACAGGGTATCGACGAGCAGTACTTC. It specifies CASSGQGIDEQYF.

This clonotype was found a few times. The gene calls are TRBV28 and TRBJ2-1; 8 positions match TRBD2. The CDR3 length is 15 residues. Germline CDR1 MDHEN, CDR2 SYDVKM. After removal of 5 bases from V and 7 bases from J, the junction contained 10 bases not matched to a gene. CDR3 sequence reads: CASSPPAGGRNEQFF. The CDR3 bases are TGTGCCAGCAGTCCGCCCGCGGGAGGAAGGAATGAGCAGTTCTTC.

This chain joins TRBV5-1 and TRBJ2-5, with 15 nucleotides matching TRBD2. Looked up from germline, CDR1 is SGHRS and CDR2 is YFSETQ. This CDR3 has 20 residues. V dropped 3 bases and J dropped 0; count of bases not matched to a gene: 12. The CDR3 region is CASSWPGLAGGDNNQETQYF. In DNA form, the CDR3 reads TGCGCCAGCAGCTGGCCGGGACTAGCGGGAGGAGACAATAACCAAGAGACCCAGTACTTC.

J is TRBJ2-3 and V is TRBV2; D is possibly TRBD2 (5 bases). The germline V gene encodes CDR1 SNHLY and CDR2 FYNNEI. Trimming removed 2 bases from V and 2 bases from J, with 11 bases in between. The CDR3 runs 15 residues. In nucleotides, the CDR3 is TGTGCCAGCAGTGAACGGCGGGCGATCACAGATACGCAGTATTTT. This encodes CASSERRAITDTQYF.

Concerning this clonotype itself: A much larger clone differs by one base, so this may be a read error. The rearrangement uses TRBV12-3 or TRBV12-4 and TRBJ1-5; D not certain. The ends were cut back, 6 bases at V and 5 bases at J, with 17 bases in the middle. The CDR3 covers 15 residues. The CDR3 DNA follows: TGTGCCAGCAGGTCTGGCGGGGAATCCGATCAGCCCCAGCATTTT. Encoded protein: CASRSGGESDQPQHF.

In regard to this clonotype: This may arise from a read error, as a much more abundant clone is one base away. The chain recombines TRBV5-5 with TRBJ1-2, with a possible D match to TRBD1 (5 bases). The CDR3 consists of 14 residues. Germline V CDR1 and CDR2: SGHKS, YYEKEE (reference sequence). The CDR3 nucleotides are TGTGCCAGCAGCCCCGACAGCTTTAACTATGACTACACCTTC. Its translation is CASSPDSFNYDYTF.

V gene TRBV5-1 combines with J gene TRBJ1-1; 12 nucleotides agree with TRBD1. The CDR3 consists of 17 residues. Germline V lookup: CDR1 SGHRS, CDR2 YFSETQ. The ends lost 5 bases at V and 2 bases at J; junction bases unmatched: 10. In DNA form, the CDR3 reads TGCGCCAGCAGTAAGGGGGACAGGGGGCGCGAAAACACTGAAGCTTTCTTT. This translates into CASSKGDRGRENTEAFF.